This TCR beta chain comes out of a study of blood T cell repertoires in COVID-19. Clones were read by immunoSEQ multiplex PCR, and TCRdb kept only the in-frame ones, dropping some. The sample has 150,000 to 200,000 clones; roughly 90% are singletons. There are 14 residues in the CDR3. CDR1 and CDR2 from the germline V gene are MGHRA and YSYEKL. Trimming stripped 5 bases from V and 4 bases from J, with 13 bases between. The receptor comes from a woman aged 70-85 years with acute or convalescent COVID-19. The source material was peripheral blood. The J gene is TRBJ2-3, the V gene TRBV4-1, with D possibly matching TRBD1 (6 bases). CDR3: CASSWGQEADTQYF. The CDR3 region has the DNA TGCGCCAGCAGCTGGGGGCAAGAAGCAGATACGCAGTATTTT.